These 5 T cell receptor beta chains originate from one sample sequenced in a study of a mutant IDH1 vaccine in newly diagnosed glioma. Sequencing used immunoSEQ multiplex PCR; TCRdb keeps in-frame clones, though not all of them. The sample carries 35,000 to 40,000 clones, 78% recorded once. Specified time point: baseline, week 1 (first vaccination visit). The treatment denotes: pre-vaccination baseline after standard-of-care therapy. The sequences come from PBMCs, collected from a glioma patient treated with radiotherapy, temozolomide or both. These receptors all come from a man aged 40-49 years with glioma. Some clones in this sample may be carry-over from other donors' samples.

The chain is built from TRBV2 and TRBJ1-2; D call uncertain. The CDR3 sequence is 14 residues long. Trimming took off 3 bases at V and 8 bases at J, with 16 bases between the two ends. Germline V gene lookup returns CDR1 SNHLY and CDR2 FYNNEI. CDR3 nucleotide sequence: TGTGCCAGCAGTGAGAGAACACAATCGCTCGGCTACACCTTC. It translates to CASSERTQSLGYTF.

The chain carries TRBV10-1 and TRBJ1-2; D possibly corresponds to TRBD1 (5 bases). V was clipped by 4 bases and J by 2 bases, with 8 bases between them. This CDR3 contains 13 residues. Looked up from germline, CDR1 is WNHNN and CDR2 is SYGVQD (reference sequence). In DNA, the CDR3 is TGCGCCAGCAGTGGAAGACAGAACTATGGCTACACCTTC. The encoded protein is CASSGRQNYGYTF.

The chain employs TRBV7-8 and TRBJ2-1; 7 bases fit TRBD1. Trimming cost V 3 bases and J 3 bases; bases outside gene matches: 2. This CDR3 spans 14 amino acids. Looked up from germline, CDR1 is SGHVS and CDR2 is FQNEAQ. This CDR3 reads CASSFGTDYNEQFF. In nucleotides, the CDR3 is TGTGCCAGCAGCTTCGGGACAGACTACAATGAGCAGTTCTTC.

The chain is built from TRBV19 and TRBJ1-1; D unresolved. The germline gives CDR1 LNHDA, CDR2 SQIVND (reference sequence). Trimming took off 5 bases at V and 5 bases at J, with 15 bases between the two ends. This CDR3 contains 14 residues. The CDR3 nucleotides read TGTGCCAGTAGTTTCAACAGCCGGGAGACTGAAGCTTTCTTT. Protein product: CASSFNSRETEAFF.

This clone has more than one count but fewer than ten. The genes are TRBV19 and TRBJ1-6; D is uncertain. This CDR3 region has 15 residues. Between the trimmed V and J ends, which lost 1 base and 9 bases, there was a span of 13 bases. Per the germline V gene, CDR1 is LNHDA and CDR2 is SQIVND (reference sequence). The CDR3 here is CASSIGRTPASPLHF. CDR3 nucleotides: TGTGCCAGTAGTATAGGACGGACGCCGGCTTCACCCCTCCACTTT.